The next 2 T cell receptor beta chains were all read from a single sample in a study of T cells in Graves' hyperthyroidism and ophthalmopathy. Amplification of TCR beta CDR3 regions used RNA as the template. Initially, a first-round RT-PCR of the TCR CDR3 employed the HTBI primer set. TCRdb itself ran the multiplex PCR reads through MiXCR, one entry per CDR3 protein. The data show 110,000 to 150,000 distinct CDR3 sequences, around 20% seen once. Material for sequencing was blood. The receptors come from a woman aged 45-59 years with Graves' hyperthyroidism that later progressed to Graves' ophthalmopathy.

This clonotype was recorded at least ten times. The CDR3 DNA reads TGTGCCTGGAGTGTATCTGGGGGCACAGATACGCAGTATTTT. It specifies CAWSVSGGTDTQYF. This rearrangement joins TRBV30 to TRBJ2-3; the D is unclear. The CDR3 loop spans 14 amino acids. Trimming took 0 bases from V and 1 from J, leaving 8 bases between them. Germline V gene data show CDR1 as GTSNPN and CDR2 as SVGIG (reference sequence).

This clonotype was recorded many times. The chain couples TRBV28 to TRBJ2-6; D is undetermined. V lost 3 bases and J lost 0, with 9 bases in between. The V gene's germline CDR1 is MDHEN and CDR2 SYDVKM. The CDR3 loop spans 16 amino acids. The CDR3 loop is CASSLAGISGANVLTF. DNA for the CDR3: TGTGCCAGCAGTTTGGCAGGAATCTCTGGGGCCAACGTCCTGACTTTC.